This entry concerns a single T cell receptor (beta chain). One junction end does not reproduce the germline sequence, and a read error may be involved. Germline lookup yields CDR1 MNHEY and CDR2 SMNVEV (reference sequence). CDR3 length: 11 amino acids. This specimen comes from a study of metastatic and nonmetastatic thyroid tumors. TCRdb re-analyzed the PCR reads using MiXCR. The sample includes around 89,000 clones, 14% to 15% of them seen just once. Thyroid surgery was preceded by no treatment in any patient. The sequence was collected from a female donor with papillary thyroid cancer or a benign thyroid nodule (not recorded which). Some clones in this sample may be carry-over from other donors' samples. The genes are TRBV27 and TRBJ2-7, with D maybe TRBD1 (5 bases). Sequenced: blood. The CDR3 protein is CAISRVPRVYF. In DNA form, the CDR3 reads TGTGCCATCAGTCGTGTCCCCAGGGTGTACTTC.